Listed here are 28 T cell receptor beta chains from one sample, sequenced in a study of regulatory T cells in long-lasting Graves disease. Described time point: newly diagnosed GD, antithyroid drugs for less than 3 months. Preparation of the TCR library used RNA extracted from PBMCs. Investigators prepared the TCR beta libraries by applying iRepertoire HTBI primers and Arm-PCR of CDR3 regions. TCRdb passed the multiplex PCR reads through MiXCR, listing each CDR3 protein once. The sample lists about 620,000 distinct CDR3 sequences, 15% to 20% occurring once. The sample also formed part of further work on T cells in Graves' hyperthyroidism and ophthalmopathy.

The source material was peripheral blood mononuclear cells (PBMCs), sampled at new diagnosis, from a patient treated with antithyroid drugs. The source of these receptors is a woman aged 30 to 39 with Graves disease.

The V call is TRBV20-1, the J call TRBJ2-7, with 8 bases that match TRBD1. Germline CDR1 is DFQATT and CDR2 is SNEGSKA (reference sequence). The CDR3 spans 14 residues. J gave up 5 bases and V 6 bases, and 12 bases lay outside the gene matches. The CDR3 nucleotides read TGCAGTGCAGGCCTGGACAGGGCGCAGGACGAGCAGTACTTC. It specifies CSAGLDRAQDEQYF.

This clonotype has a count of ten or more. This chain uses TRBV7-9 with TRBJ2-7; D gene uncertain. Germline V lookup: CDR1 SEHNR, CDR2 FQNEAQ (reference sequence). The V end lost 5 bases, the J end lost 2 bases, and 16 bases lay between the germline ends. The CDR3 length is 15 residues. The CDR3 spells CASSNSRQVTYEQYF. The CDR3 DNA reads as TGTGCCAGCAGCAATTCGCGCCAGGTTACCTACGAGCAGTACTTC.

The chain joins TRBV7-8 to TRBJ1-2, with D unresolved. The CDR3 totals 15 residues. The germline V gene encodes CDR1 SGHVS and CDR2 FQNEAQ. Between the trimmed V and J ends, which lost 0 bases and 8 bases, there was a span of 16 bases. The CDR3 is CASSLAHSHAGGYTF. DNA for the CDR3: TGTGCCAGCAGCTTAGCGCACAGCCATGCCGGCGGCTACACCTTC.

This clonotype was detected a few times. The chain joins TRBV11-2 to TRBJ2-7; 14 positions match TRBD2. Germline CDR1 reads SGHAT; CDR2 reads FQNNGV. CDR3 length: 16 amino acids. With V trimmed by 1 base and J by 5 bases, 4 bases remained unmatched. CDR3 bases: TGTGCCAGCAGCTTAGGGGTGACTAGCGGGAGGGACGAGCAGTACTTC. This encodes CASSLGVTSGRDEQYF. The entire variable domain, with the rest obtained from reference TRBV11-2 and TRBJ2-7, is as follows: EAGVAQSPRYKIIEKRQSVAFWCNPISGHATLYWYQQILGQGPKLLIQFQNNGVVDDSQLPKDRFSAERLKGVDSTLKIQPAKLEDSAVYLCASSLGVTSGRDEQYFGPGTRLTVT.

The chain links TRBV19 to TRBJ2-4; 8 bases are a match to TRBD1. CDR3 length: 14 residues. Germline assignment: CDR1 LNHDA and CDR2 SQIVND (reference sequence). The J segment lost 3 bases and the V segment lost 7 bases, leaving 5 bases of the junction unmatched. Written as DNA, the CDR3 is TGTGCCAGTACCCCGGACAGGGACAAAAACATTCAGTACTTC. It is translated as CASTPDRDKNIQYF. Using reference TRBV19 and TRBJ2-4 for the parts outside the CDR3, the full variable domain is DGGITQSPKYLFRKEGQNVTLSCEQNLNHDAMYWYRQDPGQGLRLIYYSQIVNDFQKGDIAEGYSVSREKKESFPLTVTSAQKNPTAFYLCASTPDRDKNIQYFGAGTRLSVL.

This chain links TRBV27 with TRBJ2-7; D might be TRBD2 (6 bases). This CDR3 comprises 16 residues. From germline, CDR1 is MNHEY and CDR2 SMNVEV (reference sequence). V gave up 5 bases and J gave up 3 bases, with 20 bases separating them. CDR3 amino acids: CASSPYRRDWGYEQYF. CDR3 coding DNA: TGTGCCAGCAGTCCCTATCGCCGGGACTGGGGCTACGAGCAGTACTTC.

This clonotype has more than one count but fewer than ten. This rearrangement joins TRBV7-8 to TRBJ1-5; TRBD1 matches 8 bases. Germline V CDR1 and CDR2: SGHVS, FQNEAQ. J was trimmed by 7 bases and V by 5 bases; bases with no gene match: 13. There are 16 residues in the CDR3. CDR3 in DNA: TGTGCCAGCAGCATAGGAGACAGGGGTTGGTGGCAGCCCCAGCATTTT. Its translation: CASSIGDRGWWQPQHF. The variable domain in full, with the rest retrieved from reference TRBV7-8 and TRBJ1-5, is GAGVSQSPRYKVAKRGQDVALRCDPISGHVSLFWYQQALGQGPEFLTYFQNEAQLDKSGLPSDRFFAERPEGSVSTLKIQRTQQEDSAVYLCASSIGDRGWWQPQHFGDGTRLSIL.

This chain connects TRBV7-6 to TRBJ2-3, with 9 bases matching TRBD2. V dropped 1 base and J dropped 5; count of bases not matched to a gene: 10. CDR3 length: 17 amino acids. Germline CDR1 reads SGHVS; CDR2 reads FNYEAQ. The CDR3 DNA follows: TGTGCCAGCAGCTTAGGGCCTGCGGGAGGGACCAGAGATACGCAGTATTTT. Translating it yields CASSLGPAGGTRDTQYF.

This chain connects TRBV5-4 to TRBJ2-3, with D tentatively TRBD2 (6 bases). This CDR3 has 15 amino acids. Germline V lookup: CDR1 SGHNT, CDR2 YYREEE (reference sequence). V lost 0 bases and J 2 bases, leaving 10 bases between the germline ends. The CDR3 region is CASSLVVAVTDTQYF. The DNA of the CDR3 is TGTGCCAGCAGCTTGGTGGTAGCGGTCACAGATACGCAGTATTTT.

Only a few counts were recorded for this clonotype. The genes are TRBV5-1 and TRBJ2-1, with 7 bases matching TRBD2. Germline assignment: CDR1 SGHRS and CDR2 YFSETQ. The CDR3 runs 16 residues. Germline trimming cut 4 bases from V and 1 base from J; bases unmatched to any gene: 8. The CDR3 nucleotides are TGCGCCAGCAGCGGGGGGTCTAGCGGATCCTACAATGAGCAGTTCTTC. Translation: CASSGGSSGSYNEQFF.

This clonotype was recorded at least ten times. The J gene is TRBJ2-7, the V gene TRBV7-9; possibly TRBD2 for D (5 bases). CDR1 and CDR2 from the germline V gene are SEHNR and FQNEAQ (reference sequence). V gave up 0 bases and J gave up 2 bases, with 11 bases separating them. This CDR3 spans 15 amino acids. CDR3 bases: TGTGCCAGCAGCTTAGCGCCCGGGGTTGCCTACGAGCAGTACTTC. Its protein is CASSLAPGVAYEQYF.

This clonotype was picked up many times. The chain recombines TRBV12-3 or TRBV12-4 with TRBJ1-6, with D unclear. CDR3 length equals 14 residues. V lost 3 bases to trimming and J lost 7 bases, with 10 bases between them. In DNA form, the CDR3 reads TGTGCCAGCAGTTTTGGGTTAGAGAATTCACCCCTCCACTTT. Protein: CASSFGLENSPLHF.

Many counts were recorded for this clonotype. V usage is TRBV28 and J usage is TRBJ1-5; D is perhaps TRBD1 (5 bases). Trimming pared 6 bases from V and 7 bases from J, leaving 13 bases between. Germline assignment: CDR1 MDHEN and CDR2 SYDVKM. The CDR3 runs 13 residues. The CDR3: CASSLATVQPQHF. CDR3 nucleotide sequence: TGTGCCAGCAGCCTAGCGACAGTGCAGCCCCAGCATTTT. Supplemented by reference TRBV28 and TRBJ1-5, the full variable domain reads DVKVTQSSRYLVKRTGEKVFLECVQDMDHENMFWYRQDPGLGLRLIYFSYDVKMKEKGDIPEGYSVSREKKERFSLILESASTNQTSMYLCASSLATVQPQHFGDGTRLSIL.

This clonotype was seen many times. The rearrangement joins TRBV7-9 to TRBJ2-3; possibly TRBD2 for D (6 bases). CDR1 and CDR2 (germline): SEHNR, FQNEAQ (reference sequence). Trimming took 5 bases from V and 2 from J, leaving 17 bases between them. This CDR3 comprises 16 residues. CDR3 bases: TGTGCCAGCAGCCCCATCTCGGGCGGGGACACAGATACGCAGTATTTT. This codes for CASSPISGGDTDTQYF.

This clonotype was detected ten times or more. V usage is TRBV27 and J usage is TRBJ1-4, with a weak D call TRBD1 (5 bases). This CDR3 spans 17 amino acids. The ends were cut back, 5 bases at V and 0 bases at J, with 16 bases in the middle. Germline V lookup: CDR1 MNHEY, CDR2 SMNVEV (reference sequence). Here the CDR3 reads CASSGTGLPATNEKLFF. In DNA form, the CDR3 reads TGTGCCAGCAGTGGGACGGGTCTACCTGCAACTAATGAAAAACTGTTTTTT. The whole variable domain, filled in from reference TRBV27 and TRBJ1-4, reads EAQVTQNPRYLITVTGKKLTVTCSQNMNHEYMSWYRQDPGLGLRQIYYSMNVEVTDKGDVPEGYKVSRKEKRNFPLILESPSPNQTSLYFCASSGTGLPATNEKLFFGSGTQLSVL.

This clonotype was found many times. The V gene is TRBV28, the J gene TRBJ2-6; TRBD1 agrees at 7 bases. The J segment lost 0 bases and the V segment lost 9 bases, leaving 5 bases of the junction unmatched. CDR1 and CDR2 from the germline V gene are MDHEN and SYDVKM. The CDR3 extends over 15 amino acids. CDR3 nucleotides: TGTGCCAGTAGACAGGGAGACTCTGGGGCCAACGTCCTGACTTTC. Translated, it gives CASRQGDSGANVLTF.

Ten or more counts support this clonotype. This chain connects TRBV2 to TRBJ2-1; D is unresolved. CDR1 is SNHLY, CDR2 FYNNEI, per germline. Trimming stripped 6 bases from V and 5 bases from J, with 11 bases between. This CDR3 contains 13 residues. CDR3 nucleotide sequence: TGTGCCAGCAGCATGAATTGGGACAATGAGCAGTTCTTC. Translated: CASSMNWDNEQFF.

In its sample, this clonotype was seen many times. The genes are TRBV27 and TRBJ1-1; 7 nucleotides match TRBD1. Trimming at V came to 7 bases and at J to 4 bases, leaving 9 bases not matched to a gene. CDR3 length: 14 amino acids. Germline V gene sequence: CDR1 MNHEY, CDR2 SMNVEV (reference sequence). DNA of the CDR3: TGTGCCAGCAAAATGGCAGGGGGTATCACTGAAGCTTTCTTT. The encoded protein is CASKMAGGITEAFF.

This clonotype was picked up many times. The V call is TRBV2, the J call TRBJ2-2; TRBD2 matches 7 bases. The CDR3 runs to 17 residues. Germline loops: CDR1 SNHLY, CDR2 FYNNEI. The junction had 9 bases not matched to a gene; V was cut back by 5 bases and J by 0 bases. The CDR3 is CASSSSGGLANTGELFF. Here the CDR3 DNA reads TGTGCCAGCAGTTCTAGCGGAGGACTCGCGAACACCGGGGAGCTGTTTTTT. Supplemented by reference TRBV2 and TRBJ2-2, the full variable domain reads EPEVTQTPSHQVTQMGQEVILRCVPISNHLYFYWYRQILGQKVEFLVSFYNNEISEKSEIFDDQFSVERPDGSNFTLKIRSTKLEDSAMYFCASSSSGGLANTGELFFGEGSRLTVL.

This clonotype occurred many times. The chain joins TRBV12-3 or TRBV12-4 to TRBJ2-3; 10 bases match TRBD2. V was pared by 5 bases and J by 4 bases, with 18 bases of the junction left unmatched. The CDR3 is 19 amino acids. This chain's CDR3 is CASSGFGSLAGGLSDTQYF. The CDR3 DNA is TGTGCCAGCAGTGGCTTTGGGTCATTAGCGGGAGGTTTGTCAGATACGCAGTATTTT.

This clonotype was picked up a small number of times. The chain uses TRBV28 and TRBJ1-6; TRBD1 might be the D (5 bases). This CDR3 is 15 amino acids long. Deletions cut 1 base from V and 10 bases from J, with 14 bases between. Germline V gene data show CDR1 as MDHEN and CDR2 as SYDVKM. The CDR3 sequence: CASSLYRSRDSPLHF. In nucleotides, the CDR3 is TGTGCCAGCAGTTTATATCGGTCCCGGGACTCACCCCTCCACTTT.

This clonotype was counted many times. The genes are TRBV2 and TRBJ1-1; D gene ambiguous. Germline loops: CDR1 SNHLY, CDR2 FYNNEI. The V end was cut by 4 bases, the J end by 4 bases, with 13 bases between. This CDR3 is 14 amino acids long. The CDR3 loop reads CASSAEYLGTEAFF. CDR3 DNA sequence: TGTGCCAGCAGTGCTGAGTATCTGGGCACTGAAGCTTTCTTT.

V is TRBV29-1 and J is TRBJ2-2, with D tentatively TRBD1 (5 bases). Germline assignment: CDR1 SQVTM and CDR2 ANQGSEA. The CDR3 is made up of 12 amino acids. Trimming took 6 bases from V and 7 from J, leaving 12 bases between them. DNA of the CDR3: TGCAGCGTCGGCAGGGCTTACGGGGAGCTGTTTTTT. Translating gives CSVGRAYGELFF.

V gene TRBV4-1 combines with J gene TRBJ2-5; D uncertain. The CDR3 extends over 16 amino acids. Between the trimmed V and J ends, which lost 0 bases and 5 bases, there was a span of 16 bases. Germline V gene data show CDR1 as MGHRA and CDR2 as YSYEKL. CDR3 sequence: CASSQDRAGRLETQYF. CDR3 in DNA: TGCGCCAGCAGCCAAGATCGGGCAGGTCGTCTGGAGACCCAGTACTTC.

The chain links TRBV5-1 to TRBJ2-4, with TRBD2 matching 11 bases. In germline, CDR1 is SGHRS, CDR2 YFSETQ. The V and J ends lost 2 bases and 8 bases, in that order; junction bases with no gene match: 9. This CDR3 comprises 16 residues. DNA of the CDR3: TGCGCCAGCAGCTTACTAGCGGGAGCTTTTGGCGACATTCAGTACTTC. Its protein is CASSLLAGAFGDIQYF.

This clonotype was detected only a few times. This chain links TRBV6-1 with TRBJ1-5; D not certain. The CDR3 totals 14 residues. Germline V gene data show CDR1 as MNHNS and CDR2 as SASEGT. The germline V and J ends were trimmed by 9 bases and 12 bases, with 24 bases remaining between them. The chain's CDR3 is CASMWHNPKLIQHF. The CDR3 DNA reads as TGTGCCAGTATGTGGCACAACCCGAAGTTGATCCAGCATTTT.

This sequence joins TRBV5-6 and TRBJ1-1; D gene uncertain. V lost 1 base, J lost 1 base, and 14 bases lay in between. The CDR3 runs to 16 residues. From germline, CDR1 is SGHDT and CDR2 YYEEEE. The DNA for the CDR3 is TGTGCCAGCAGCTTGAATATTAGGTGGGCGAACACTGAAGCTTTCTTT. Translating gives CASSLNIRWANTEAFF.

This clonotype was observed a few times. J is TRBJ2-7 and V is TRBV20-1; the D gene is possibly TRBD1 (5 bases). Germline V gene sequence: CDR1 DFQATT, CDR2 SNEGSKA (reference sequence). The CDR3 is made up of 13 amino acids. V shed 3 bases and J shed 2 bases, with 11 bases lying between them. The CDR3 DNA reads TGCAGTGCTAGTGGGGCCGTAACCTACGAGCAGTACTTC. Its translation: CSASGAVTYEQYF.